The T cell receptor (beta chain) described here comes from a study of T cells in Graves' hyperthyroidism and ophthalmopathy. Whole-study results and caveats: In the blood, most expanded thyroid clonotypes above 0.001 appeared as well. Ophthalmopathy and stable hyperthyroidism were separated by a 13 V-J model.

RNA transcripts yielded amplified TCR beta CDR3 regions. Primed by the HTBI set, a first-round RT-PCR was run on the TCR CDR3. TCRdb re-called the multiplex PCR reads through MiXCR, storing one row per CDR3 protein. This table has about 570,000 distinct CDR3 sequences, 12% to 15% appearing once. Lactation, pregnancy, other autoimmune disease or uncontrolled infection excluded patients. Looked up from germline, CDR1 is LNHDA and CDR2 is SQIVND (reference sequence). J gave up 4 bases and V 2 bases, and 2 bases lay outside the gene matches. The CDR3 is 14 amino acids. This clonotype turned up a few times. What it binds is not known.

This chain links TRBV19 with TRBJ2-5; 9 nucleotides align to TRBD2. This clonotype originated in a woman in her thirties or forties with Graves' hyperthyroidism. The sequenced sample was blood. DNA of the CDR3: TGTGCCAGTAGTATATCAGCGGGAGGAGAGACCCAGTACTTC. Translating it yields CASSISAGGETQYF.